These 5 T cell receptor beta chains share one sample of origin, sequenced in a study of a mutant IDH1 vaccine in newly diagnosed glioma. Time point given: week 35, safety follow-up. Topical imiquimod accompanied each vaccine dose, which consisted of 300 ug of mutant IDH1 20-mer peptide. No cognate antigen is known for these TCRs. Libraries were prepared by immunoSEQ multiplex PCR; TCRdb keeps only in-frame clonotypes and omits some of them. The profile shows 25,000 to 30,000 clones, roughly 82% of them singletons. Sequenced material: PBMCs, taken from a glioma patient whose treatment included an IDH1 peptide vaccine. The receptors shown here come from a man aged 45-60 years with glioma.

In nucleotides, the CDR3 is TGCAGCGTGAGGGCAGGGAGGATGAGCGAGCAGTACTTC. Translating gives CSVRAGRMSEQYF. The rearrangement uses TRBV29-1 and TRBJ2-7; tentatively, D is TRBD2 (6 bases). Trimming stripped 6 bases from V and 6 bases from J, with 18 bases between. The CDR3 is made up of 13 amino acids. Germline V CDR1 and CDR2: SQVTM, ANQGSEA.

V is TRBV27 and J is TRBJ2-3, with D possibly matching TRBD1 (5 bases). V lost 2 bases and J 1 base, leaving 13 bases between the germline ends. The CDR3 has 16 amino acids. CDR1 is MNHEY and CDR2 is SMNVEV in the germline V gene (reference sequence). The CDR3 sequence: CASSLGFGRGTDTQYF. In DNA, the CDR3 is TGTGCCAGCAGTTTAGGGTTCGGCAGGGGCACAGATACGCAGTATTTT.

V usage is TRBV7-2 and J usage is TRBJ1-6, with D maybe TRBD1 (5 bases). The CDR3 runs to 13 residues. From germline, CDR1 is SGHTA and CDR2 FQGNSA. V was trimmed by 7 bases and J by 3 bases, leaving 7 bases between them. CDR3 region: CASMTDYNSPLHF. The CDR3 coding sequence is TGTGCCAGCATGACAGACTATAATTCACCCCTCCACTTT.

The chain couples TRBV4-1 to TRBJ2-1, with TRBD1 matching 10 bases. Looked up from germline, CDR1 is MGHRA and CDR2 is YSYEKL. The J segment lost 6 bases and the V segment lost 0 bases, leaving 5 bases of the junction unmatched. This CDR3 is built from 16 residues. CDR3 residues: CASSQEWDRGFNEQFF. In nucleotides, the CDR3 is TGCGCCAGCAGCCAAGAATGGGACAGGGGATTCAATGAGCAGTTCTTC.

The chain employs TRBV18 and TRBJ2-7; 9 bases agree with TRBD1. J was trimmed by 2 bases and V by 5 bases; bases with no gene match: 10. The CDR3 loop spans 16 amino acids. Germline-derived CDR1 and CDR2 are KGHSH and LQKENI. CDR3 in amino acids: CASSITDRGIPYEQYF. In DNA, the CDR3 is TGTGCCAGCTCAATCACGGACAGGGGTATCCCCTACGAGCAGTACTTC.